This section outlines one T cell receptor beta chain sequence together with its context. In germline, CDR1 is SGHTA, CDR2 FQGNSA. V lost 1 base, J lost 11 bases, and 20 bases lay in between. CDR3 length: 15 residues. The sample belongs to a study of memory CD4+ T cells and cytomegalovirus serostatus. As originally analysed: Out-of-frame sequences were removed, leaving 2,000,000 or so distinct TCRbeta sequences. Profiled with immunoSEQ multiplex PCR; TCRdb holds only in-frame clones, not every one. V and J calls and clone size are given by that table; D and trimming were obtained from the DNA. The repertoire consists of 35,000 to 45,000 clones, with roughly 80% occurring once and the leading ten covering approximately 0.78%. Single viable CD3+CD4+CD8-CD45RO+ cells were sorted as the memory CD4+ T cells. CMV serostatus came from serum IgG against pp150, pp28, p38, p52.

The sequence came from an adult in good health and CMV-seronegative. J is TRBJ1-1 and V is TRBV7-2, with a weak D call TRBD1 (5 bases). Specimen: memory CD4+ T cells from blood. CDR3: CASSLGTPGRVSAFF. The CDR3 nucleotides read TGTGCCAGCAGCTTAGGGACGCCAGGGCGAGTTTCTGCTTTCTTT.